This passage covers 15 T cell receptor beta chains from one sample sequenced in a study of shared clonotypes between healthy human individuals. It was CD45RO-negative cells, positively selected for CCR7, that made up naive CD8 cells, with terminally differentiated effector memory CD45RA+ cells excluded. TCRdb's copy holds only in-frame clones and misses some; the assay was immunoSEQ multiplex PCR. Among about 2.1 million clones listed, roughly 95% were seen once. Source material: naive CD8+ T cells from PBMCs. Receptor source: a man between 18 and 29 years old in good health. Some clones in this sample may be carry-over from other donors' samples.

The chain recombines TRBV11-2 with TRBJ2-1; D is perhaps TRBD1 (7 bases). Germline CDR1 and CDR2: SGHAT and FQNNGV. The CDR3 runs 18 residues. The germline V and J ends were trimmed by 0 bases and 7 bases, with 22 bases remaining between them. CDR3 amino acids: CASSLDQGGSLPLNEQFF. CDR3 nucleotide sequence: TGTGCCAGCAGCTTAGACCAGGGGGGTAGCTTGCCTCTAAATGAGCAGTTCTTC.

With respect to this clone: The same CDR3 is also encoded by other DNA sequences in this sample. The chain links TRBV5-6 to TRBJ2-7; D tentatively reads TRBD1 or TRBD2 (5 bases each). Trimming took 4 bases from V and 2 from J, leaving 10 bases between them. CDR1 and CDR2 (germline): SGHDT, YYEEEE. The CDR3 runs 13 residues. CDR3 sequence (DNA): TGTGCCAGCAGCCCGGGACGAACCTACGAGCAGTACTTC. Translation gives CASSPGRTYEQYF.

The genes are TRBV5-6 and TRBJ2-5; 7 nucleotides align to TRBD2. The DNA matches TRBJ2-7 better at its end, which makes the J call doubtful. Per germline, CDR1 SGHDT and CDR2 YYEEEE. The CDR3 has 13 residues. The CDR3 spells CASSLGGSGEQYF. The CDR3 DNA is TGTGCCAGCAGCTTGGGCGGGAGTGGCGAGCAGTACTTC.

To note about this clone: The missing conserved phenylalanine or tryptophan at the end of this CDR3 makes a read error likely. The rearrangement links TRBV7-9 to TRBJ1-5; the match to TRBD1 covers 7 bases. V was clipped by 5 bases and J by 4 bases; unmatched bases: 5. This CDR3 comprises 14 residues. CDR1 and CDR2 from the germline V gene are SEHNR and FQNEAQ (reference sequence). The CDR3 sequence: CASSQGGRNQPQHL. DNA for the CDR3: TGTGCCAGCAGCCAGGGGGGGAGGAATCAGCCCCAGCATCTT.

J is TRBJ2-5 and V is TRBV9, with D perhaps matching TRBD1 (5 bases). CDR1 and CDR2 (germline): SGDLS, YYNGEE. The V and J ends lost 0 bases and 1 base respectively, with 16 bases between them. This CDR3 has 17 residues. CDR3: CASSVGQGLGFQETQYF. In DNA, the CDR3 is TGTGCCAGCAGCGTAGGGCAGGGCTTAGGGTTCCAAGAGACCCAGTACTTC.

This chain connects TRBV9 to TRBJ2-7; D may match TRBD1 or TRBD2 (5 bases each). Germline V gives CDR1 SGDLS, CDR2 YYNGEE. Trimming took 4 bases from V and 5 from J, leaving 19 bases between them. The CDR3 has 15 residues. For the CDR3, the DNA is TGTGCCAGCAGCACCAGTGGGACGGAAAAACACGAGCAGTACTTC. This encodes CASSTSGTEKHEQYF.

This clone occurred once. The chain uses TRBV7-9 and TRBJ2-7; D is possibly TRBD2 (7 bases). This CDR3 region has 13 residues. The V end lost 6 bases, the J end lost 3 bases, and 12 bases lay between the germline ends. Germline values: CDR1 SEHNR, CDR2 FQNEAQ (reference sequence). Here the CDR3 DNA reads TGTGCCAGCAGGAAGGGGGGGCTCTACGAGCAGTACTTC. Protein product: CASRKGGLYEQYF.

J is TRBJ2-3 and V is TRBV27; D may match TRBD1 or TRBD2 (5 bases each). CDR3 length: 17 amino acids. Germline CDR1 reads MNHEY; CDR2 reads SMNVEV (reference sequence). Trimming stripped 10 bases from V and 6 bases from J, with 29 bases between. CDR3 sequence: CATLLAGSGGFYDTQYF. In DNA form, the CDR3 reads TGTGCCACCCTGCTGGCGGGCTCTGGGGGATTTTACGATACGCAGTATTTT.

This chain uses TRBV9 with TRBJ1-2, with D maybe TRBD1 (5 bases). Germline CDR1 and CDR2: SGDLS and YYNGEE. The CDR3 length is 12 residues. The V gene lost 3 bases and the J gene lost 6 bases, with 9 bases spanning the gap. CDR3 residues: CASSGGHDGYTF. The CDR3 bases are TGTGCCAGCAGCGGCGGACACGATGGCTACACCTTC.

The chain links TRBV6-5 to TRBJ2-7; perhaps TRBD1 as D (6 bases). In germline, CDR1 is MNHEY, CDR2 SVGAGI. The CDR3 sequence is 15 residues long. V dropped 0 bases and J dropped 2 bases, with 11 bases sitting between them. The CDR3 reads CASSYSTGFPYEQYF. The DNA for the CDR3 is TGTGCCAGCAGTTACTCAACAGGGTTCCCCTACGAGCAGTACTTC.

The genes are TRBV19 and TRBJ2-2; D ambiguous. The CDR3 length is 15 residues. Germline V gene data show CDR1 as LNHDA and CDR2 as SQIVND (reference sequence). V was pared by 2 bases and J by 4 bases, with 11 bases between. This chain's CDR3 is CASSIIRWGTGELFF. CDR3 DNA sequence: TGTGCCAGTAGTATAATCCGGTGGGGCACCGGGGAGCTGTTTTTT. The variable domain in full, with the rest retrieved from reference TRBV19 and TRBJ2-2, is DGGITQSPKYLFRKEGQNVTLSCEQNLNHDAMYWYRQDPGQGLRLIYYSQIVNDFQKGDIAEGYSVSREKKESFPLTVTSAQKNPTAFYLCASSIIRWGTGELFFGEGSRLTVL.

V usage is TRBV18 and J usage is TRBJ2-7; no definite D call. Germline-derived CDR1 and CDR2 are KGHSH and LQKENI. Trimming shortened V by 6 bases and J by 0 bases, and 18 bases separated the two germline ends. This CDR3 is 16 amino acids long. The CDR3 loop reads CASSRNPLSDSYEQYF. DNA for the CDR3: TGTGCCAGCTCCCGAAACCCCCTATCGGACTCCTACGAGCAGTACTTC.

In DNA form, the CDR3 reads TGCGCCAGCAGCCCCAAGACAGGGGCCGGGGGCACTGAAGCTTTCTTT. It translates to CASSPKTGAGGTEAFF. The V call is TRBV4-1, the J call TRBJ1-1; 8 bases agree with TRBD1. Germline V gene data show CDR1 as MGHRA and CDR2 as YSYEKL. The junction had 11 bases not matched to a gene; V was cut back by 4 bases and J by 4 bases. There are 16 residues in the CDR3.

The J gene is TRBJ1-3, the V gene TRBV7-9, with unresolved D. The CDR3 covers 16 residues. Trimming shortened V by 5 bases and J by 2 bases, and 16 bases separated the two germline ends. Per germline, CDR1 SEHNR and CDR2 FQNEAQ (reference sequence). The CDR3 nucleotides are TGTGCCAGCAGCCCCTCCCTGGCCCCAGCTGGAAACACCATATATTTT. Protein product: CASSPSLAPAGNTIYF.

This rearrangement joins TRBV5-6 to TRBJ2-3, with 9 bases lining up with TRBD2. The CDR3 contains 17 residues. V was pared by 4 bases and J by 3 bases, with 12 bases of the junction left unmatched. From germline, CDR1 is SGHDT and CDR2 YYEEEE. The DNA of the CDR3 is TGTGCCAGCAGCCGGGGGGCTAGCGGGATGAATACAGATACGCAGTATTTT. It yields the protein CASSRGASGMNTDTQYF.